This T cell receptor (beta chain) derives from a study of HIV-infected patients and healthy controls. The CDR3 runs to 15 residues. With 6 bases removed from V and 0 bases from J, the gap between germline ends came to 12 bases. The germline gives CDR1 SNHLY, CDR2 FYNNEI. The repertoire came from unfractionated whole blood and reflected all unsorted peripheral T cells. This clonotype appeared many times. About 550 ng RNA was reverse transcribed with alpha and beta constant-region primers. Each of the alpha and beta chains got its own library through chain-specific third strand synthesis with indices. TCRdb independently ran MiXCR on the 5' RACE reads; one entry per CDR3 protein. The profile shows around 7,400 distinct CDR3 sequences, less than 9.5% of them singletons.

The chain carries TRBV2 and TRBJ1-5; D is ambiguous. This sample comprised blood, obtained before antiretroviral therapy. This receptor was identified in an adult with HIV infection. In DNA form, the CDR3 reads TGTGCCAGCAGCGCCCAGGACGGTAGCAATCAGCCCCAGCATTTT. Its translation is CASSAQDGSNQPQHF. Full variable domain (missing parts from reference TRBV2 and TRBJ1-5): EPEVTQTPSHQVTQMGQEVILRCVPISNHLYFYWYRQILGQKVEFLVSFYNNEISEKSEIFDDQFSVERPDGSNFTLKIRSTKLEDSAMYFCASSAQDGSNQPQHFGDGTRLSIL.